The 6 T cell receptor beta chains given below trace back to one sample, sequenced in a study of cytomegalovirus exposure and HLA in healthy donors. Primers included in the PCR were 60 Vbeta and 13 Jbeta primers. The data were produced by immunoSEQ multiplex PCR, yet TCRdb's version contains in-frame clones alone and is incomplete. The sample gives 90,000 or so clones, 70% of which show up once; about 15% is in the top ten. The sequenced material came from PBMCs. The receptor set was obtained from a woman aged 50 to 65 in good health and CMV-seropositive.

V is TRBV7-9 and J is TRBJ2-7; D might be TRBD1 (5 bases). The V and J ends lost 1 base and 0 bases respectively, with 10 bases between them. The germline CDR1 and CDR2 sequences are SEHNR and FQNEAQ (reference sequence). The CDR3 covers 15 residues. The CDR3 here is CASSLGPGFSYEQYF. CDR3 nucleotides: TGTGCCAGCAGCTTAGGCCCAGGGTTCTCCTACGAGCAGTACTTC.

The genes are TRBV6-6 and TRBJ2-1; TRBD1 matches at 7 bases. CDR1 is MNHNY and CDR2 is SVGAGI in the germline V gene (reference sequence). This CDR3 is built from 12 residues. The junction had 2 bases not matched to a gene; V was cut back by 2 bases and J by 10 bases. DNA of the CDR3: TGTGCCAGCAGTTACCCGGACAGGGAGCAGTTCTTC. Its translation is CASSYPDREQFF.

This clone was found a few times. The chain employs TRBV5-6 and TRBJ2-3; maybe TRBD1 (5 bases). The CDR3 totals 16 residues. Per the germline V gene, CDR1 is SGHDT and CDR2 is YYEEEE. Trimming stripped 0 bases from V and 4 bases from J, with 15 bases between. CDR3 sequence reads: CASSLVGEMVADTQYF. As DNA, the CDR3 is TGTGCCAGCAGCTTGGTAGGGGAAATGGTCGCAGATACGCAGTATTTT.

The V gene is TRBV29-1, the J gene TRBJ1-4; the D gene is possibly TRBD1 (5 bases). V was shortened by 0 bases and J by 0 bases, with 14 bases between the two germline ends. The germline gives CDR1 SQVTM, CDR2 ANQGSEA. The CDR3 runs 17 residues. This CDR3 reads CSVEEAQGKATNEKLFF. CDR3 sequence (DNA): TGCAGCGTTGAAGAAGCCCAGGGAAAAGCAACTAATGAAAAACTGTTTTTT.

V is TRBV15 and J is TRBJ1-1; 8 nucleotides align to TRBD1. With V trimmed by 5 bases and J by 1 base, 6 bases remained unmatched. CDR1 is LNHNV and CDR2 is YYDKDF in the germline V gene (reference sequence). The CDR3 consists of 15 residues. The CDR3 sequence: CATSQDRARNTEAFF. The CDR3 coding sequence is TGTGCCACCAGCCAGGACAGGGCTAGGAACACTGAAGCTTTCTTT.

This chain connects TRBV19 to TRBJ1-5; 7 positions match TRBD1. V shed 0 bases and J 5 bases; nucleotides not matched to a gene: 4. Germline V gives CDR1 LNHDA, CDR2 SQIVND (reference sequence). CDR3 length: 15 amino acids. The CDR3 protein is CASSIDRGIYQPQHF. As DNA, the CDR3 is TGTGCCAGTAGTATAGACAGGGGGATCTATCAGCCCCAGCATTTT.